The clone carrying this TCR beta chain was seen more than once but under ten times. Its antigen is still unknown. This sample stems from a study of response to subunit inactivated influenza vaccine. Whole-study findings and limits: Every seasonal influenza vaccination brings in few new T cells, the authors suggested.

This CDR3 has 13 amino acids. V was shortened by 5 bases and J by 6 bases, with 11 bases between the two germline ends. Germline V CDR1 and CDR2: SEHNR, FQNEAQ (reference sequence). MiXCR, applied by TCRdb to the RT-PCR reads, yields one record per CDR3 protein. The sample consists of roughly 620,000 distinct CDR3 sequences, 10% to 12% of them appearing once. This sample also appeared in a second study, on T cells expressing NK-cell markers. That paper adds: The cDNA for TCR beta came from 5'RACE template switching with UMIs.

The sequence came from a man between 50 and 59 years old who received an inactivated influenza vaccine. The chain uses TRBV7-9 and TRBJ2-1; either TRBD1 or TRBD2 may fit D (5 bases each). The material was PBMCs from blood, obtained on the day of vaccination. The CDR3 region is CASSTGLVNEQFF. The CDR3 DNA reads TGTGCCAGCAGCACAGGACTGGTCAATGAGCAGTTCTTC.